These T cell receptor beta chains were read from a single sample in a study of blood T cell repertoires in COVID-19. Clones were sequenced by immunoSEQ multiplex PCR, and TCRdb holds only the in-frame ones, with some missing. The repertoire consists of 300,000 to 400,000 clones, with approximately 87% occurring once and the leading ten covering approximately 7.8%. The sequencing input was peripheral blood. All receptors derive from a woman in her fifties or sixties who had recovered from COVID-19. Both conserved end residues are part of each CDR3. Clone size is not always given. Where it is, it says once, few, many or a class for expanded clones.

size: .
J: TRBJ2-7
V: TRBV28
CDR3: CASSLRVGIYEQYF

size: .
J: TRBJ2-7
V: TRBV4-1
CDR3: CASSQTGGPSYEQYF

size: .
J: TRBJ2-2
V: TRBV9
CDR3: CASTGPSGRAGANTGELFF

size: .
J: TRBJ2-7
V: TRBV5-4
CDR3: CASSPSGWENEQYF

size: once
J: TRBJ2-5
V: TRBV6-8
CDR3: CASSPGLAGAHQETQYF

size: few
J: TRBJ1-1
V: TRBV7-9
CDR3: CASSYGTGGEAFF

size: .
J: TRBJ2-1
V: TRBV24-1
CDR3: CATSSVSGYTYNEQFF

size: .
J: TRBJ2-1
V: TRBV6-5
CDR3: CASRRTTYNEQFF

size: .
J: TRBJ2-7
V: TRBV2
CDR3: CASSEDGLAGTYEQYF

size: .
J: TRBJ2-2
V: TRBV11-1
CDR3: CASSSSQGVGTGELFF

size: .
J: TRBJ2-5
V: TRBV28
CDR3: CASKPAWTQETQYF

size: .
J: TRBJ2-7
V: TRBV19
CDR3: CASSKKGADSYEQYF

size: .
J: TRBJ2-2
V: TRBV11-2
CDR3: CASSLGRLVPGELFF

size: .
J: TRBJ1-6
V: TRBV6-6
CDR3: CASRDRTVSPLHF

size: .
J: TRBJ2-1
V: TRBV28
CDR3: CASSYLSLRGLHEQFF

size: .
J: TRBJ2-7
V: TRBV4-3
CDR3: CASSYLVDRGHEQYF

size: .
J: TRBJ1-4
V: TRBV7-2
CDR3: CASSSGLWDEKLFF

size: .
J: TRBJ1-1
V: TRBV24-1
CDR3: CATSEGNLNTEAFF

size: .
J: TRBJ2-1
V: TRBV7-3
CDR3: CASSVTSGVEQFF

size: .
J: TRBJ2-7
V: TRBV5-1
CDR3: CASSSADSNLIYEQYF

size: once
J: TRBJ2-7
V: TRBV28
CDR3: CASSALLAGIVEQYF

size: .
J: TRBJ1-1
V: TRBV27
CDR3: CASSLGAGGNTEAFF

size: .
J: TRBJ2-1
V: TRBV5-4
CDR3: CASSPARRVDNEQFF

size: once
J: TRBJ1-2
V: TRBV10-3
CDR3: CAIGPSGVGSYTF

size: few
J: TRBJ1-2
V: TRBV7-2
CDR3: CASSLSRASFGYTF

size: .
J: TRBJ2-7
V: TRBV19
CDR3: CASSGQSRGSYEQYF